These 16 T cell receptor beta chains share one sample of origin, sequenced in a study of shared clonotypes between healthy human individuals. Profiled with immunoSEQ multiplex PCR; TCRdb holds only in-frame clones, not every one. This table holds approximately 2.3 million clones, more than 80% found once. Sequenced sample: naive CD4+ T cells from PBMCs. Subset given: CD45RA+ positively selected. Receptors were obtained from a man aged 18 to 30 in good health. Some clones in this sample may be carry-over from other donors' samples.

The chain joins TRBV7-2 to TRBJ2-3, with a tentative D call TRBD2 (5 bases). V gave up 2 bases and J gave up 0 bases, with 12 bases separating them. The CDR3 runs 16 residues. In germline, CDR1 is SGHTA, CDR2 FQGNSA. The CDR3 nucleotides read TGTGCCAGCAGCTTACCGATTAGCGCTAGCACAGATACGCAGTATTTT. Encoded protein: CASSLPISASTDTQYF.

V gene TRBV27 combines with J gene TRBJ2-3; TRBD1 matches 11 bases. Germline V gene lookup returns CDR1 MNHEY and CDR2 SMNVEV (reference sequence). Germline trimming cut 2 bases from V and 8 bases from J; bases unmatched to any gene: 3. This CDR3 region has 14 residues. The DNA for the CDR3 is TGTGCCAGCAGTTTAAGGGACAGGGGGTCTACGCAGTATTTT. It translates to CASSLRDRGSTQYF.

The CDR3 DNA follows: TGCGCCAGCAGCTTGGTTCCTAGCGATTGGGGCGAGCAGTACTTC. Translating gives CASSLVPSDWGEQYF. V and J are TRBV5-1 and TRBJ2-7; D may be TRBD2 (6 bases). CDR3 length: 15 amino acids. CDR1 SGHRS and CDR2 YFSETQ come from the germline V gene. With 0 bases removed from V and 6 bases from J, the gap between germline ends came to 16 bases.

The genes are TRBV4-1 and TRBJ2-3, with 11 bases identical to TRBD2. V gave up 0 bases and J gave up 6 bases; unmatched junction bases: 8. The CDR3 sequence is 17 residues long. Per germline, CDR1 MGHRA and CDR2 YSYEKL. CDR3 coding DNA: TGCGCCAGCAGCCAAGATAGGTCTAGCGGGAGGACGGATACGCAGTATTTT. Translated, it gives CASSQDRSSGRTDTQYF.

The chain employs TRBV28 and TRBJ2-2; D ambiguous. Germline values: CDR1 MDHEN, CDR2 SYDVKM. This CDR3 comprises 16 residues. Trimming took 2 bases from V and 4 from J, leaving 14 bases between them. The CDR3 loop is CASSLRSPASTGELFF. In DNA form, the CDR3 reads TGTGCCAGCAGTTTAAGATCACCGGCCTCCACCGGGGAGCTGTTTTTT.

The chain links TRBV7-3 to TRBJ2-1; no reliable D call. Germline CDR1 reads SGHTA; CDR2 reads FQGTGA. With 2 bases removed from V and 1 base from J, the gap between germline ends came to 9 bases. The CDR3 has 15 residues. DNA for the CDR3: TGTGCCAGCAGCTTACGTTACGGATCCTACAATGAGCAGTTCTTC. It is translated as CASSLRYGSYNEQFF.

The V gene is TRBV4-1, the J gene TRBJ1-3; possible D gene TRBD1, 6 bases. CDR3 size: 14 residues. Trimming left V 7 bases short and J 3 bases short, with 13 bases between. The germline V gene encodes CDR1 MGHRA and CDR2 YSYEKL. CDR3 nucleotides: TGCGCCAGCAAGGACGCCAGGGGTGGAAACACCATATATTTT. Translated: CASKDARGGNTIYF.

The chain uses TRBV28 and TRBJ1-1; the D is unclear. CDR3 length equals 14 residues. Germline CDR1 MDHEN, CDR2 SYDVKM. Trimming removed 5 bases from V and 7 bases from J, with 17 bases in between. The chain's CDR3 is CASSLGGARDEAFF. The CDR3 region has the DNA TGTGCCAGCAGTCTCGGAGGAGCCCGAGATGAAGCTTTCTTT.

Turning to this clone: The sample contains more than one DNA sequence encoding this CDR3. This CDR3 is CASSLNSYSYEQYF. As DNA, the CDR3 is TGCGCCAGCAGCTTGAACAGCTATTCCTACGAGCAGTACTTC. V gene TRBV5-1 combines with J gene TRBJ2-7; D not resolved. The CDR3 is 14 residues long. Per germline, CDR1 SGHRS and CDR2 YFSETQ. Trimming stripped 1 base from V and 1 base from J, with 9 bases between.

This rearrangement joins TRBV30 to TRBJ1-1; no reliable D call. This CDR3 is 13 amino acids long. Trimming removed 5 bases from V and 4 bases from J, with 14 bases in between. Germline V gene lookup returns CDR1 GTSNPN and CDR2 SVGIG (reference sequence). The CDR3 spells CAWDPSLATEAFF. DNA of the CDR3: TGTGCCTGGGACCCCTCCCTGGCCACTGAAGCTTTCTTT.

This CDR3 is CASSPKHSTGYGYTF. The CDR3 DNA sequence: TGCGCCAGCAGCCCAAAACACTCGACAGGCTATGGCTACACCTTC. This chain uses TRBV5-1 with TRBJ1-2; perhaps TRBD1 as D (6 bases). This CDR3 has 15 amino acids. Looked up from germline, CDR1 is SGHRS and CDR2 is YFSETQ. Deletions cut 4 bases from V and 4 bases from J, with 17 bases between.

The rearrangement links TRBV6-1 to TRBJ2-7; D is perhaps TRBD2 (6 bases). V lost 10 bases and J 2 bases, leaving 12 bases between the germline ends. There are 12 residues in the CDR3. CDR1 is MNHNS and CDR2 is SASEGT in the germline V gene. The CDR3 DNA sequence: TGTGCCACACTGCGGGGCACCTACGAGCAGTACTTC. This codes for CATLRGTYEQYF.

This chain joins TRBV7-3 and TRBJ2-6; D not resolved. CDR1 and CDR2 from the germline V gene are SGHTA and FQGTGA. The V and J ends lost 2 bases and 0 bases respectively, with 5 bases between them. The CDR3 is 15 residues long. CDR3 sequence (DNA): TGTGCCAGCAGCTTATTTCCCTCTGGGGCCAACGTCCTGACTTTC. Protein product: CASSLFPSGANVLTF.

The rearrangement uses TRBV7-3 and TRBJ2-2; maybe TRBD1 (6 bases). CDR3 length: 14 residues. Germline V gene sequence: CDR1 SGHTA, CDR2 FQGTGA. Trimming removed 5 bases from V and 5 bases from J, with 12 bases in between. The CDR3 is CASSVGQNTGELFF. As DNA, the CDR3 is TGTGCCAGCAGCGTCGGACAGAATACCGGGGAGCTGTTTTTT.

A word on this clone: A much larger clone differs from this one at a single base, so this may be a read error. This specimen includes other DNA sequences encoding the same CDR3. The V and J genes are TRBV27 and TRBJ2-3; D remains unclear. Trimming left V 6 bases short and J 0 bases short, with 4 bases between. The germline gives CDR1 MNHEY, CDR2 SMNVEV (reference sequence). The CDR3 contains 12 residues. CDR3 sequence (DNA): TGTGCCAGCAGCTTTAGCACAGATACGCAGTATTTT. Its translation is CASSFSTDTQYF.

The gene calls are TRBV28 and TRBJ1-1; D is unclear. CDR3 length: 17 residues. Germline values: CDR1 MDHEN, CDR2 SYDVKM. V was shortened by 5 bases and J by 2 bases, with 21 bases between the two germline ends. The CDR3 sequence: CASSPTRTAKSNTEAFF. The DNA of the CDR3 is TGTGCCAGCAGTCCAACACGGACCGCGAAGAGTAACACTGAAGCTTTCTTT.